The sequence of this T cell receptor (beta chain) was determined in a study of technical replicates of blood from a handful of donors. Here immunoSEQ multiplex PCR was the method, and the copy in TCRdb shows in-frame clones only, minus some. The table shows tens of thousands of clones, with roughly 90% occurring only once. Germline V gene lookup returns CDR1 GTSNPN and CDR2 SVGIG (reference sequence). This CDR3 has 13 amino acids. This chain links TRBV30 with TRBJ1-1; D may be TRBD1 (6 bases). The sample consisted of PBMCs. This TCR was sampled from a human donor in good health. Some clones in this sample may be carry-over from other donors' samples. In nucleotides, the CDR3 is TGTGCTTTCGCTGGACAGATGAACACTGAAGCTTTCTTT. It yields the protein CAFAGQMNTEAFF.